The sequence of this TCR beta chain was determined in a study of blood T cell repertoires in COVID-19. Study processing details: Amplification with reference gene primers provided the estimates of nucleated cell counts. Generated by immunoSEQ multiplex PCR, the TCRdb table keeps only in-frame clones and is missing some. V, J and clone size are those of that table, while D and trimming were read from the DNA. This sample yields 200,000 to 250,000 clones, of which under 85% are seen a single time; about 1.7% belongs to the top ten. Germline loops: CDR1 SGHRS, CDR2 YFSETQ. CDR3 length: 15 amino acids. V dropped 1 base and J dropped 2 bases, with 11 bases sitting between them.

The receptor was derived from a man between 60 and 70 years old who had recovered from COVID-19. The V and J genes are TRBV5-1 and TRBJ2-3; TRBD1 is a possible D gene (5 bases). The sequenced material came from PBMCs or T cells enriched from blood (not recorded which). This CDR3 is CASSLSIRVTDTQYF. CDR3 bases: TGCGCCAGCAGCTTGTCAATCAGGGTCACAGATACGCAGTATTTT. The full variable domain, completed using reference TRBV5-1 and TRBJ2-3, is KAGVTQTPRYLIKTRGQQVTLSCSPISGHRSVSWYQQTPGQGLQFLFEYFSETQRNKGNFPGRFSGRQFSNSRSEMNVSTLELGDSALYLCASSLSIRVTDTQYFGPGTRLTVL.